This T cell receptor beta chain was profiled in a study of cytomegalovirus exposure and HLA in healthy donors (dated by TCRdb to about 2017). Study-level background: According to an earlier analysis of 587 of the donors, roughly 180 million T cells yielded 100 million or so unique TCR beta sequences and around 280 Gb of sequence data. Roughly 300 gigabases of sequencing data and tens of millions of unique TCR sequences were included in an early release covering about 700 HLA-typed donors. Of the roughly 400 genotyped donors, roughly 80% fell in the genetic ancestry cluster associated with self-reported Caucasian donors. The study aimed to test whether cataloging public T cell receptors could reveal signatures of past pathogen exposure. Using immunosequencing, the study profiled T cell repertoires from fewer than 850 subjects and related those repertoires to cytomegalovirus serostatus. Besides the first cohort of 550 to 750 subjects, a separate validation cohort made up of over a hundred different subjects was used. High-throughput TCR immunosequencing, statistical association of individual TCRs with disease status, and machine learning were combined to predict cytomegalovirus infection status. To study patterns of TCR occurrence, a later analysis re-analyzed previously published TCR beta repertoires from several hundred donors and added high-resolution HLA genotyping. In the later analysis, no new phenotypic data were used to find candidate immune exposures; instead, reliance was placed on TCR beta sequences and their occurrence across donors. An earlier analysis of 587 of the donors applied high-throughput TCR beta sequencing to assess whether each TCR beta V gene segment acted as functional or pseudogenic. Donor age, sex, ethnicity and CMV serostatus were collected together with the repertoire data. A later genetic analysis took genome-wide SNP genotypes for about 55% of the 666 donors and used that subset as a discovery cohort. All discovery cohort repertoires had been generated using a single sequencing platform. HLA typing included class I and class II loci at four-digit resolution. The number of donors typed differed by locus, with 629-630 for A, B, C, DRB1 and DQB1, around 500 for DQA1, over 600 for DPA1, and some 440 for DPB1. Roughly 5 DR-DQ haplotypes were handled as single units for association and clustering, since linkage in the cohort was strong. On average, around 230,000 unique TCR beta nucleotide sequences were sequenced per donor among about 400 genotyped donors of the cohort, with roughly 19% of those sequences being non-productive. Broader findings and caveats from the paper: Assigning TCR associations to individual alleles was difficult when HLA alleles, especially DR and DQ, strongly co-occurred. In vitro tests confirmed that a few of the cytomegalovirus-associated TCR beta chains recognize cytomegalovirus antigens. Linkage disequilibrium might explain the correlated functional status among segregating V segments, but an unknown experimental factor could not be excluded. HLA typing was unavailable for some donors at each locus, so association tests used only the typed subset. A later analysis associated 15,000 to 20,000 TCR beta sequences with specific HLA alleles at a false discovery rate of 0.05. A group of highly shared sequence variants was considered likely to be a technical artifact of the sequencing pipeline. For the cohort, immune exposure information was limited to CMV serostatus. The earlier analysis of 587 of the donors excluded 15 to 20 rarely observed V segments, including chromosome 9 orphons, because counts were too low. A later analysis found that HLA-associated TCR beta chains were more clonally expanded and had lower generation probabilities than equally common non-associated chains. Across donors, most TCR sequences were observed very rarely, whereas some public TCRs were present in many individuals. Most CMV-associated TCR beta chains appeared to be HLA-restricted in a later analysis, and the HLA associations seemed to be driven largely by CMV exposure. An earlier analysis of approximately 600 of the donors showed that most TCR beta V segments appeared in productive rearrangements either about 87% or about 30% of the time, which broadly matched IMGT annotations. In this cohort, only TCR beta chains were sequenced, and detectable features were limited by the absence of alpha or paired-chain data. The presence/absence analyses assumed that sequencing depth was roughly uniform across donors, and that assumption may not be true. V-gene and J-gene trimming of TCR beta chains was associated with a missense DCLRE1C variant in a later genetic analysis, and the association was replicated in an independent cohort. In the study, roughly 160 TCR beta chains were listed as associated with cytomegalovirus. Because the 87-base-pair reads could not distinguish some IMGT-functional V segments, including TRBV6-2 and TRBV6-3, those segments were excluded. According to a later analysis, parvovirus B19, influenza, CMV and Epstein-Barr virus appeared linked to several top co-occurrence clusters. It was suggested by the authors that the approach could potentially be generalized to other disease states and immunological phenotypes. A further reported finding was that TCR beta sequences accurately predicted the HLA-A and HLA-B alleles for most subjects in the first cohort. A later genetic analysis reported fewer N-insertions in productive TCRs among donors in an Asian-associated ancestry cluster than the roughly 640-donor mean. A later analysis found that TCR association rates varied across HLA loci, with DRB1 alleles showing the most associated TCRs and HLA-C alleles the fewest. Cytomegalovirus status was reported to be diagnosed by the classifier with high specificity and sensitivity in both the original and validation cohorts.

The cohort was made up of 500 to 850 healthy bone marrow donors. At the time of sampling, every cohort member was nominally healthy, though immune exposures that went unrecorded were likely present. The donor was CMV seronegative and belonged to the group of 352 seronegative cohort members. A peripheral blood sample was collected from each donor, and TCR beta sequencing was performed on peripheral blood mononuclear cells. Genomic DNA extraction from the blood cell samples was performed with the Qiagen DNeasy Blood Extraction Kit. The CDR1 and CDR2 encoded by the germline V gene are SGHVS and FQNEAQ. The CDR3 spans 12 residues, from the cysteine through the phenylalanine. This entry keeps only the CDR3 DNA: 36 bases, framed from base 1. V lost 3 bases and J lost 7 bases, and the count of bases not matched to a germline gene is 3. This clone occurred a few times. This receptor's antigen is unknown. Base qualities are missing; no much larger clone stands one base away.

Library prep was done by the immunoSEQ multiplex PCR assay. A mixture of 60 forward primers for TCR Vbeta segments and 13 reverse primers for TCR Jbeta segments was used in the multiplex PCR. Amplification of the CDR3 region of rearranged TCR beta genes was performed with a multiplex PCR assay on genomic DNA. The Illumina HiSeq System was used to sequence the amplified TCR beta libraries as 87-base-pair reads. Turning to the authors' computational methods: A later analysis counted about 82 million unique TCR beta chains across the 500 to 850 repertoires, and about 10 million of these chains were shared by at least two donors. To remove PCR and sequencing errors, raw reads were error-corrected and collapsed into unique sequences using a nearest-neighbor algorithm that merged closely related sequences. To assign V, D and J gene segments, CDR3 sequences were aligned to IMGT reference sequences. For a sequence to be retained, a match of at least six nucleotides was required to both a V gene segment and a J gene segment. A rearrangement was called productive if the CDR3 had no stop codons and remained in frame with V and J, and every other rearrangement was called non-productive. CDR3 was defined according to IMGT convention as the region running from the second conserved V-encoded cysteine to the conserved J-encoded phenylalanine. The earlier analysis of about 530 of the donors excluded any sequence lacking an unambiguous match to a single V gene segment. In an earlier analysis of almost 600 of the donors, a V segment was called functional when productive rearrangements were above 56.7%, and segregating when the standard deviation between donors exceeded 5%. A statistical classification framework was built to diagnose cytomegalovirus status from the catalog of TCR beta chain sequences. V and J gene assignment, in a later analysis, came from comparing TCR nucleotide sequences with IMGT/GENE-DB human TR gene sequences. The TCRdist pipeline was used in a later analysis to assign CDR3 sequences and most-parsimonious VDJ recombination scenarios. In a later analysis, each TCR beta chain was defined by its CDR3 amino acid sequence together with its V-gene family, and reads without a unique V-gene family were excluded. As a way to deal with suspected cross-contamination and a sequencing artifact, a later analysis dropped approximately 590 nucleotide sequences that were highly shared and had low generation probability. In a later analysis, a clonal expansion index for each public chain was calculated from normalized within-repertoire ranks of inferred template counts. A later analysis computed generation probabilities with a VDJ recombination model fitted to out-of-frame rearrangements, and checked the results against IGoR. Hypergeometric tests were used in a later analysis to score TCR-TCR, TCR-HLA and TCR-CMV co-occurrence, with a repertoire-size bias correction applied to the TCR pairs. A later analysis estimated false discovery rates by permuting HLA or CMV assignments 20 times. In a later analysis, co-occurring TCRs were grouped using DBSCAN, with TCRdist sequence similarity added in when clustering inside HLA-allele-positive subsets. Repertoires with fewer than 30,000 or more than 120,000 public chains were left out of co-occurrence clustering, as were five repertoires with anomalous nucleotide sharing. TCRdb holds this immuneACCESS table with in-frame rearrangements only. Some clones are missing; in checked studies, unresolved V genes explain under half, and the rest has no known cause. The V and J calls and clone size are taken from that table; D and trimming were inferred from the DNA. A total of about 230,000 clones appear in this sample, about 88% of them only once. The ten largest account for roughly 0.24% of the sample.

The sample was PBMCs. The sequence links TRBV7-8 to TRBJ2-7; 7 middle bases align to TRBD2. The sequence derives from a girl aged 2 to 10 in good health and CMV-seronegative. DNA sequence: TGTGCCAGCAGCTTTTCGGGGGGAGAGCAGTACTTC. The translation is CASSFSGGEQYF.